A single sample is the source of the 15 T cell receptor beta chains below, sequenced in a study of siplizumab effects on memory and regulatory T cells. TCRdb's table, derived via immunoSEQ multiplex PCR, lists solely in-frame clones and lacks some. The sample includes over 65,000 clones, 90% to 95% of them seen just once. The sample comprised CD8+ T cells sorted from blood. Every receptor here comes from a human donor in good health.

The J gene is TRBJ2-3, the V gene TRBV4-1; 9 positions agree with TRBD2. Losses at the gene ends were 11 bases for V and 4 bases for J; bases not matched to a gene: 4. The length of the CDR3 is 12 residues. Per the germline V gene, CDR1 is MGHRA and CDR2 is YSYEKL. DNA for the CDR3: TGCGCCGCTAGCGGGGTAGCAGATACGCAGTATTTT. This encodes CAASGVADTQYF.

This chain uses TRBV4-1 with TRBJ1-3, with 8 bases aligning to TRBD1. The germline gives CDR1 MGHRA, CDR2 YSYEKL. The length of the CDR3 is 16 residues. V lost 2 bases and J lost 0; bases outside the gene matches: 3. The chain's CDR3 is CASSQQDRVSGNTIYF. CDR3 DNA sequence: TGCGCCAGCAGCCAACAGGACAGGGTCTCTGGAAACACCATATATTTT.

The rearrangement uses TRBV6-5 and TRBJ2-5; possible D gene TRBD1, 5 bases. Near its end, the DNA agrees better with TRBJ2-7, so the J call may be wrong. The CDR3 contains 16 residues. Per the germline V gene, CDR1 is MNHEY and CDR2 is SVGAGI. CDR3 loop: CASSYTVGQPPYEQYF. The CDR3 region has the DNA TGTGCCAGCAGTTACACGGTCGGACAACCGCCCTACGAGCAGTACTTC.

This clone has a single count. The chain carries TRBV7-2 and TRBJ2-7; a possible D gene is TRBD2 (5 bases). The V gene's germline CDR1 is SGHTA and CDR2 FQGNSA. This CDR3 comprises 13 residues. With 1 base removed from V and 7 bases from J, the gap between germline ends came to 11 bases. The CDR3 DNA sequence: TGTGCCAGCAGCTTAGAGCCCTCGGGAGAGCAGTACTTC. Protein sequence: CASSLEPSGEQYF. The complete variable domain, with remaining parts taken from reference TRBV7-2 and TRBJ2-7, reads GAGVSQSPSNKVTEKGKDVELRCDPISGHTALYWYRQSLGQGLEFLIYFQGNSAPDKSGLPSDRFSAERTGGSVSTLTIQRTQQEDSAVYLCASSLEPSGEQYFGPGTRLTVT.

The rearrangement links TRBV9 to TRBJ2-5; 9 bases align to TRBD1. The junction had 5 bases not matched to a gene; V was cut back by 4 bases and J by 4 bases. The CDR3 contains 14 residues. The germline V gene has CDR1 SGDLS and CDR2 YYNGEE. DNA of the CDR3: TGTGCCAGCAGCCCACAGGGGGCGGGAGAGACCCAGTACTTC. Translated, it gives CASSPQGAGETQYF.

This chain connects TRBV5-4 to TRBJ2-3; 11 nucleotides agree with TRBD1. The CDR3 is 15 amino acids. Germline loops: CDR1 SGHNT, CDR2 YYREEE (reference sequence). Losses at the gene ends were 3 bases for V and 4 bases for J; bases not matched to a gene: 4. The CDR3, as DNA: TGTGCCAGCAGCTATGGACAGGGGGCCGCAGATACGCAGTATTTT. This translates into CASSYGQGAADTQYF.

The chain has TRBV7-7 and TRBJ2-5; D may be TRBD1 (6 bases). The CDR3 loop spans 14 amino acids. Per germline, CDR1 SSHAT and CDR2 FNYEAQ (reference sequence). Trimming pared 4 bases from V and 4 bases from J, leaving 13 bases between. This CDR3 is CASSSTLDRETQYF. As DNA, the CDR3 is TGTGCCAGCAGCTCGACCCTGGACAGAGAGACCCAGTACTTC.

V and J are TRBV27 and TRBJ1-1; 10 bases are shared with TRBD1. Germline CDR1 is MNHEY and CDR2 is SMNVEV (reference sequence). The CDR3 totals 14 residues. V was pared by 5 bases and J by 0 bases, with 0 bases of the junction left unmatched. CDR3 loop: CASSGQGVNTEAFF. The CDR3 bases are TGTGCCAGCAGTGGACAGGGGGTGAACACTGAAGCTTTCTTT.

This rearrangement joins TRBV7-2 to TRBJ1-4; D not certain. Per the germline V gene, CDR1 is SGHTA and CDR2 is FQGNSA. This CDR3 is 16 amino acids long. The V and J ends lost 5 bases and 0 bases respectively, with 13 bases between them. The CDR3 nucleotides are TGTGCCAGCAGCCTCGACCTTACTGCAACTAATGAAAAACTGTTTTTT. As protein: CASSLDLTATNEKLFF. Drawing the rest from reference TRBV7-2 and TRBJ1-4, the complete variable domain is GAGVSQSPSNKVTEKGKDVELRCDPISGHTALYWYRQSLGQGLEFLIYFQGNSAPDKSGLPSDRFSAERTGGSVSTLTIQRTQQEDSAVYLCASSLDLTATNEKLFFGSGTQLSVL.

The chain is built from TRBV5-1 and TRBJ2-7, with D maybe TRBD1 (6 bases). Germline assignment: CDR1 SGHRS and CDR2 YFSETQ. Trimming shortened V by 3 bases and J by 2 bases, and 12 bases separated the two germline ends. This CDR3 spans 14 amino acids. CDR3 DNA sequence: TGCGCCAGCAGCTCCTCCGGGACAACCTACGAGCAGTACTTC. Translation gives CASSSSGTTYEQYF.

In this sample, this clone turned up once. The genes are TRBV9 and TRBJ1-6; no clear D gene. Germline V gene data show CDR1 as SGDLS and CDR2 as YYNGEE. V was pared by 1 base and J by 8 bases, with 13 bases between. The CDR3 is 15 residues long. CDR3 nucleotide sequence: TGTGCCAGCAGCGTAAGCTGGCCCGAAGATTCACCCCTCCACTTT. Its translation is CASSVSWPEDSPLHF.

The chain couples TRBV7-9 to TRBJ2-7, with unresolved D. Germline values: CDR1 SEHNR, CDR2 FQNEAQ (reference sequence). This CDR3 comprises 13 residues. V was trimmed by 4 bases and J by 2 bases, leaving 9 bases between them. Here the CDR3 reads CASSSALTYEQYF. The CDR3 nucleotides are TGTGCCAGCAGCTCCGCCCTTACCTACGAGCAGTACTTC.

The V gene is TRBV19, the J gene TRBJ1-1, with unresolved D. Per the germline V gene, CDR1 is LNHDA and CDR2 is SQIVND (reference sequence). V shed 4 bases and J shed 1 base, with 7 bases lying between them. CDR3 length: 13 residues. This chain's CDR3 is CASSRDGNTEAFF. Here the CDR3 DNA reads TGTGCCAGTAGTAGGGATGGGAACACTGAAGCTTTCTTT.

The V call is TRBV10-3, the J call TRBJ1-1; TRBD1 matches at 8 bases. The length of the CDR3 is 13 residues. The germline gives CDR1 ENHRY, CDR2 SYGVKD. V lost 6 bases to trimming and J lost 6 bases; unmatched junction nucleotides: 6. The CDR3: CAISPGQGPEAFF. The DNA of the CDR3 is TGTGCCATCAGCCCCGGACAGGGTCCTGAAGCTTTCTTT.

The chain is built from TRBV28 and TRBJ2-2; 9 bases align to TRBD1. V was clipped by 2 bases and J by 2 bases; unmatched bases: 9. This CDR3 comprises 18 residues. Germline lookup yields CDR1 MDHEN and CDR2 SYDVKM. The CDR3 nucleotides read TGTGCCAGCAGTTTAGGGTTCCCGGGACAGGGAAACACCGGGGAGCTGTTTTTT. Its translation: CASSLGFPGQGNTGELFF.